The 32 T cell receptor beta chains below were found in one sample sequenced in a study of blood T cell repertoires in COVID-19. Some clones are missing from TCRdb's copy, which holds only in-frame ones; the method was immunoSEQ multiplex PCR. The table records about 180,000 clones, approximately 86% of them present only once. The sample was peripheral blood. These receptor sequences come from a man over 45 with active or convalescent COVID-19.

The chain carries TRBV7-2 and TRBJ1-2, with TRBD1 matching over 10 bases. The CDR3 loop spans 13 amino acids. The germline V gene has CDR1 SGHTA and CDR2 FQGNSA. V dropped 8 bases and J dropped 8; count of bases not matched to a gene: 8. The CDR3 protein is CASRPGTGVGYTF. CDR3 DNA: TGTGCCAGCCGCCCCGGGACAGGGGTAGGCTACACCTTC.

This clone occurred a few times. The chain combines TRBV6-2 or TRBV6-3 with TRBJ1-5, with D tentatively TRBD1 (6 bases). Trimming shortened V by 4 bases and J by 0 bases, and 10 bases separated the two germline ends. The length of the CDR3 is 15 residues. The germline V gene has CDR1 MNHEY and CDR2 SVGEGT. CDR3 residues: CASSSGTTSNQPQHF. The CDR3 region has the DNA TGTGCCAGCAGTTCTGGGACAACTAGCAATCAGCCCCAGCATTTT.

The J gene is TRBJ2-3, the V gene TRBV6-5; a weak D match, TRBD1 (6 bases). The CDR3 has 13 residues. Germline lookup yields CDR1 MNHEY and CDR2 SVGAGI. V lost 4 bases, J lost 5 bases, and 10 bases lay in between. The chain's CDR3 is CASSSLRGDTQYF. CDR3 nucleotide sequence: TGTGCCAGCAGTTCCCTCAGGGGAGATACGCAGTATTTT.

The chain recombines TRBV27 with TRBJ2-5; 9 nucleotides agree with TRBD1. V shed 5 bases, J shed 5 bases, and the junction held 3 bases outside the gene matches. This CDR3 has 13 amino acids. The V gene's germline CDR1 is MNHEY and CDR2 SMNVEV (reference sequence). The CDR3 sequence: CASSHRGRETQYF. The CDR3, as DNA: TGTGCCAGCAGTCACAGGGGGCGGGAGACCCAGTACTTC.

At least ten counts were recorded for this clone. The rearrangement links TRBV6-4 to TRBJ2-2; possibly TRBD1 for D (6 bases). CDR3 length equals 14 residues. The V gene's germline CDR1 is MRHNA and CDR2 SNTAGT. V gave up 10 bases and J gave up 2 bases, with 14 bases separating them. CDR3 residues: CATRAGENTGELFF. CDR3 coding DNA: TGTGCCACCAGGGCAGGGGAAAACACCGGGGAGCTGTTTTTT.

The CDR3 loop is CASSLRSTDTQYF. The CDR3 DNA reads TGCGCCAGCAGCCTGAGGAGCACAGATACGCAGTATTTT. The V call is TRBV4-3, the J call TRBJ2-3; no definite D call. The CDR3 extends over 13 amino acids. The V end lost 4 bases, the J end lost 0 bases, and 5 bases lay between the germline ends. CDR1 is LGHNA, CDR2 YSLEER, per germline.

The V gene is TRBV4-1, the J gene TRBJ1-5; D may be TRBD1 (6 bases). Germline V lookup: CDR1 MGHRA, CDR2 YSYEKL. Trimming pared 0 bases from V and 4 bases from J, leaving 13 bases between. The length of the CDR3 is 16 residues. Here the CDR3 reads CASSQDRAGANQPQHF. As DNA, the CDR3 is TGCGCCAGCAGCCAAGATCGCGCAGGGGCGAATCAGCCCCAGCATTTT.

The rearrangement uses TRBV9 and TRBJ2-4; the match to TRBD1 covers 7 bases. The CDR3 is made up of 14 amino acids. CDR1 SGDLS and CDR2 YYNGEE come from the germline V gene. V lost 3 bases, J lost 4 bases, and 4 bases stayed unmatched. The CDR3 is CASSDPGQKNIQYF. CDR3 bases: TGTGCCAGCAGCGACCCGGGACAGAAAAACATTCAGTACTTC.

This CDR3 is CASSLAPLTASEAFF. Written as DNA, the CDR3 is TGTGCCAGCAGCTTAGCTCCCCTTACAGCATCTGAAGCTTTCTTT. The V call is TRBV7-9, the J call TRBJ1-1; D is unclear. This CDR3 is built from 15 residues. Looked up from germline, CDR1 is SEHNR and CDR2 is FQNEAQ (reference sequence). V was clipped by 0 bases and J by 6 bases, with 14 bases between them.

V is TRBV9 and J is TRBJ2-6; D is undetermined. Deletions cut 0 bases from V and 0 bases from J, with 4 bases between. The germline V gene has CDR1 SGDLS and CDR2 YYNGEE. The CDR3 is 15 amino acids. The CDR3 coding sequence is TGTGCCAGCAGCGTAGTTCTCTCTGGGGCCAACGTCCTGACTTTC. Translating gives CASSVVLSGANVLTF.

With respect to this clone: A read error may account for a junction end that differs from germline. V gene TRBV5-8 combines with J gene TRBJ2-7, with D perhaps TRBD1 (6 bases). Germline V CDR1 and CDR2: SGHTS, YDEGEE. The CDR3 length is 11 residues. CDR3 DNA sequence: TGTGCCAGCAGCTTGGACAGGGTGTTCGACTTC. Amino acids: CASSLDRVFDF. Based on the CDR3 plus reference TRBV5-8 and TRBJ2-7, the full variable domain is EAGVTQSPTHLIKTRGQQATLRCSPISGHTSVYWYQQALGLGLQFLLWYDEGEERNRGNFPPRFSGRQFPNYSSELNVNALELEDSALYLCASSLDRVFDFGPGTRLTVT.

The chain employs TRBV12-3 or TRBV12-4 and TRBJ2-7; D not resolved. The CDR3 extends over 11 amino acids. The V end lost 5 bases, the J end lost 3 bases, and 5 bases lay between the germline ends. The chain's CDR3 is CASSQNYEQYF. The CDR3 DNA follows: TGTGCCAGCAGTCAAAACTACGAGCAGTACTTC.

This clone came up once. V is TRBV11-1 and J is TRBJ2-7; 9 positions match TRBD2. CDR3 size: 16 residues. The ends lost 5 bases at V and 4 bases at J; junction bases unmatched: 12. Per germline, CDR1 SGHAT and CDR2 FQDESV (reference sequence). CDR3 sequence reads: CASSSKREAPEYEQYF. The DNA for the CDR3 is TGTGCCAGCAGCAGTAAGCGGGAGGCCCCTGAGTACGAGCAGTACTTC. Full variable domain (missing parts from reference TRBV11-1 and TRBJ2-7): EAEVAQSPRYKITEKSQAVAFWCDPISGHATLYWYRQILGQGPELLVQFQDESVVDDSQLPKDRFSAERLKGVDSTLKIQPAELGDSAMYLCASSSKREAPEYEQYFGPGTRLTVT.

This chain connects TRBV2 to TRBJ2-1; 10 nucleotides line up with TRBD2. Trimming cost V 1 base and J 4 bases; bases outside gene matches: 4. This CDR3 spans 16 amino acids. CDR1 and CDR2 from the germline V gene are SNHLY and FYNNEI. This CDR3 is CASSEVLAGGYNEQFF. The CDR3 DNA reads TGTGCCAGCAGTGAAGTATTAGCGGGGGGTTACAATGAGCAGTTCTTC.

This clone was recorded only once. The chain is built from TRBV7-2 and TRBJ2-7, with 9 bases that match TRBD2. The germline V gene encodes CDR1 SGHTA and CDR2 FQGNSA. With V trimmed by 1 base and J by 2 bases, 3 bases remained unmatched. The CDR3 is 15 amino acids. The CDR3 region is CASSLEVAGAYEQYF. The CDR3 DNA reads TGTGCCAGCAGCTTAGAAGTAGCGGGAGCCTACGAGCAGTACTTC.

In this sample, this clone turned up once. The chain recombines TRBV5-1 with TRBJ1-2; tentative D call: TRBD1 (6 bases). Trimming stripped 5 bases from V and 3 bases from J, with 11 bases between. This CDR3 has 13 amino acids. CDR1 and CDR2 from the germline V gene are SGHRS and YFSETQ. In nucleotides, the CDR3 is TGCGCCAGCAGTGAGCAGGGGCACTATGGCTACACCTTC. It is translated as CASSEQGHYGYTF.

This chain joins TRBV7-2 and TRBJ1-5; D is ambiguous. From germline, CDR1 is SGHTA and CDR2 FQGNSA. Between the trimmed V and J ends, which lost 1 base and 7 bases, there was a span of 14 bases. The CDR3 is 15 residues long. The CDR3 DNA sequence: TGTGCCAGCAGCTTAGTCTCCAGATCGGAGCAGCCCCAGCATTTT. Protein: CASSLVSRSEQPQHF.

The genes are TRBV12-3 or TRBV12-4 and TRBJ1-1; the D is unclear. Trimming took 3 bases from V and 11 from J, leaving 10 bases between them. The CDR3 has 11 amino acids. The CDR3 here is CASSFGVAAFF. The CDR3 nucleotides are TGTGCCAGCAGTTTCGGGGTTGCGGCTTTCTTT.

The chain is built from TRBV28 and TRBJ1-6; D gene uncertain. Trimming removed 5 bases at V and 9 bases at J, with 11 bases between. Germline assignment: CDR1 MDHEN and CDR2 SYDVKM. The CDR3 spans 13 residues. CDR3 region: CASSTPEGSPLHF. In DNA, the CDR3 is TGTGCCAGCAGTACACCCGAGGGTTCACCCCTCCACTTT.

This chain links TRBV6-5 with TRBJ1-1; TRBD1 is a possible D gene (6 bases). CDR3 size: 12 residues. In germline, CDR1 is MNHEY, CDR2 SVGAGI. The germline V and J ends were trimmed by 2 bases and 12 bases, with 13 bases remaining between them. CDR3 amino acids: CASSYAGGTTFF. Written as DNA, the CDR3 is TGTGCCAGCAGTTACGCGGGGGGCACAACTTTCTTT.

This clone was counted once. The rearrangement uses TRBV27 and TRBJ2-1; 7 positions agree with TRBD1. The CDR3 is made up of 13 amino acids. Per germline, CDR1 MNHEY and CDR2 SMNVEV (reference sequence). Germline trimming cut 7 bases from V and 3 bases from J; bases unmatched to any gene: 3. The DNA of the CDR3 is TGTGCCAGCATCCGGACAGGCTACAATGAGCAGTTCTTC. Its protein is CASIRTGYNEQFF.

The CDR3 region has the DNA TGTGCCAGCAGCTTGGGGCAGGTTAATGAAAAACTGTTTTTT. The encoded protein is CASSLGQVNEKLFF. The chain carries TRBV5-8 and TRBJ1-4; D gene uncertain. The CDR3 length is 14 residues. V gave up 0 bases and J gave up 4 bases, with 7 bases separating them. The germline V gene has CDR1 SGHTS and CDR2 YDEGEE.

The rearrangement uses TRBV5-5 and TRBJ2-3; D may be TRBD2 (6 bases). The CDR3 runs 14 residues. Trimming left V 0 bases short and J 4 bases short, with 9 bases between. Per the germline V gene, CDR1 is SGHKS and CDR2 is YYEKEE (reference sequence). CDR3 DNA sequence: TGTGCCAGCAGCTTGGGACAGCGGGCAGATACGCAGTATTTT. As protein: CASSLGQRADTQYF.

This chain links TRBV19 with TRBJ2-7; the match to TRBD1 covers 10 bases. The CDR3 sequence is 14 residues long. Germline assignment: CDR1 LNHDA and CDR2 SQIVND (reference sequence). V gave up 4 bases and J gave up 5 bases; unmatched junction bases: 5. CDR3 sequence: CASSTGQGIHEQYF. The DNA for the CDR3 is TGTGCCAGTAGTACGGGACAGGGGATCCACGAGCAGTACTTC.

CDR3 protein: CASSLASVSGRGVEQYF. The CDR3 DNA is TGTGCCAGCAGTTTAGCGTCAGTTAGCGGGAGAGGGGTCGAGCAGTACTTC. The chain carries TRBV28 and TRBJ2-7; TRBD2 agrees at 9 bases. The CDR3 contains 17 residues. CDR1 and CDR2 from the germline V gene are MDHEN and SYDVKM. V shed 2 bases and J 6 bases; nucleotides not matched to a gene: 14.

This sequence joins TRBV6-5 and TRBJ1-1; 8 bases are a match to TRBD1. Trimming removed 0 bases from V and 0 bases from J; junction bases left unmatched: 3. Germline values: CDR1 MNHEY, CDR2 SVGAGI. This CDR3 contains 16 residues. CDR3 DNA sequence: TGTGCCAGCAGTTACTCTGGGACAGGACTGAACACTGAAGCTTTCTTT. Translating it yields CASSYSGTGLNTEAFF.

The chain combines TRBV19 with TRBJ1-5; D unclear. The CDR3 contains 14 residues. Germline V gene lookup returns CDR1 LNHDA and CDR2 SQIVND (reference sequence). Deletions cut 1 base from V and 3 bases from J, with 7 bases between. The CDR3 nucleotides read TGTGCCAGTAGTATAGTGGAGAACAATCAGCCCCAGCATTTT. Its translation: CASSIVENNQPQHF.

The CDR3 spells CASSYLGQTTGELFF. In DNA form, the CDR3 reads TGTGCCAGCAGTTACTTGGGACAGACTACCGGGGAGCTGTTTTTT. The V and J genes are TRBV6-2 or TRBV6-3 and TRBJ2-2, with 7 bases aligning to TRBD1. This CDR3 is built from 15 residues. V was pared by 1 base and J by 5 bases, with 4 bases of the junction left unmatched. CDR1 MNHEY and CDR2 SVGEGT come from the germline V gene.

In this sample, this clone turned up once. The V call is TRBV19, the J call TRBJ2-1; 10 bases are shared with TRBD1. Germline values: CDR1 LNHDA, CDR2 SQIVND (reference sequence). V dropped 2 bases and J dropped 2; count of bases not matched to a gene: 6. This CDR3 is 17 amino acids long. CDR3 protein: CASSIRSGQGTYNEQFF. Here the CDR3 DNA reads TGTGCCAGTAGTATACGATCGGGACAGGGGACCTACAATGAGCAGTTCTTC.

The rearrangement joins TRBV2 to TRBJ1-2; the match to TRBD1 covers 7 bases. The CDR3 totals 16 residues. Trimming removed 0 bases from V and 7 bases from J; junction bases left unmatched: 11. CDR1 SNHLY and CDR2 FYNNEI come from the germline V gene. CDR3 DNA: TGTGCCAGCAGTGAAGCGATTGAGGGGGCGCATTTTGGCTACACCTTC. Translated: CASSEAIEGAHFGYTF.

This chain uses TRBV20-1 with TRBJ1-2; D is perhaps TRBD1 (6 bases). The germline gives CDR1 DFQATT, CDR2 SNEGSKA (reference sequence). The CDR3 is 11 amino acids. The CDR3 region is CRLGGHYGYTF. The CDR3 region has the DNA TGCAGGCTAGGGGGACACTATGGCTACACCTTC.

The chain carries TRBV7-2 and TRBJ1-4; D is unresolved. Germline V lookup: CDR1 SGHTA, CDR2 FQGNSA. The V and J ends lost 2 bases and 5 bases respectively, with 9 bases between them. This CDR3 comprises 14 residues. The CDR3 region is CASSLQVANEKLFF. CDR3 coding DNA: TGTGCCAGCAGCTTACAGGTGGCGAATGAAAAACTGTTTTTT.